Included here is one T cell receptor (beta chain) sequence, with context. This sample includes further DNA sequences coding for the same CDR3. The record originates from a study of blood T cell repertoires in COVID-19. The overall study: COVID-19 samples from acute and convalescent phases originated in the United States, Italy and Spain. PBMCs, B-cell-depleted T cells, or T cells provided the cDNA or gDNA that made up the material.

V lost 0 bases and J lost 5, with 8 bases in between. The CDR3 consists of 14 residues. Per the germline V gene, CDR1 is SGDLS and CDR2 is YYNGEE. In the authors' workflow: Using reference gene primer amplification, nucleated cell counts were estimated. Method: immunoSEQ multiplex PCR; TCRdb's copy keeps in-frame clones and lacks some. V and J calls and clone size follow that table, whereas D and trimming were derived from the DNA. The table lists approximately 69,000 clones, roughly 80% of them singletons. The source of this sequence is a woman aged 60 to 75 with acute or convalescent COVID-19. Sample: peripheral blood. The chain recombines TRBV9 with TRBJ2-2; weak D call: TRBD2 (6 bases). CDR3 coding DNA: TGTGCCAGCAGCGTAGCGGGGGTTACCGGGGAGCTGTTTTTT. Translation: CASSVAGVTGELFF.